This entry is about one T cell receptor (beta chain). Its antigen is unknown. Trimming cost V 7 bases and J 8 bases; bases outside gene matches: 13. CDR3 size: 13 residues. Germline CDR1 SQVTM, CDR2 ANQGSEA. This record comes from a study of T cell responses to AZD1222 COVID-19 vaccine. Overall study findings and caveats: Only a handful of AZD1222 recipients, several in all, had baseline seropositivity. Reportedly, close to half of spike-specific TCRs are directed against unmutated variant regions. Increases in Spike-specific TCR breadth and depth were seen after two AZD1222 doses. Donors skewed white British and female; clonal diversity was possibly underestimated.

Assay: immunoSEQ multiplex PCR; the TCRdb copy retains only in-frame clones and omits some. This table holds 45,000 to 70,000 clones, 86% found once. The starting material was peripheral blood, obtained on day 0 of AZD1222 vaccination. This clonotype was obtained from an adult in good health. V usage is TRBV29-1 and J usage is TRBJ1-1; TRBD1 matches 7 bases. The DNA of the CDR3 is TGCAGCGGATCCGACAGGGCGTTTGGCGAAGCTTTCTTT. This translates into CSGSDRAFGEAFF.